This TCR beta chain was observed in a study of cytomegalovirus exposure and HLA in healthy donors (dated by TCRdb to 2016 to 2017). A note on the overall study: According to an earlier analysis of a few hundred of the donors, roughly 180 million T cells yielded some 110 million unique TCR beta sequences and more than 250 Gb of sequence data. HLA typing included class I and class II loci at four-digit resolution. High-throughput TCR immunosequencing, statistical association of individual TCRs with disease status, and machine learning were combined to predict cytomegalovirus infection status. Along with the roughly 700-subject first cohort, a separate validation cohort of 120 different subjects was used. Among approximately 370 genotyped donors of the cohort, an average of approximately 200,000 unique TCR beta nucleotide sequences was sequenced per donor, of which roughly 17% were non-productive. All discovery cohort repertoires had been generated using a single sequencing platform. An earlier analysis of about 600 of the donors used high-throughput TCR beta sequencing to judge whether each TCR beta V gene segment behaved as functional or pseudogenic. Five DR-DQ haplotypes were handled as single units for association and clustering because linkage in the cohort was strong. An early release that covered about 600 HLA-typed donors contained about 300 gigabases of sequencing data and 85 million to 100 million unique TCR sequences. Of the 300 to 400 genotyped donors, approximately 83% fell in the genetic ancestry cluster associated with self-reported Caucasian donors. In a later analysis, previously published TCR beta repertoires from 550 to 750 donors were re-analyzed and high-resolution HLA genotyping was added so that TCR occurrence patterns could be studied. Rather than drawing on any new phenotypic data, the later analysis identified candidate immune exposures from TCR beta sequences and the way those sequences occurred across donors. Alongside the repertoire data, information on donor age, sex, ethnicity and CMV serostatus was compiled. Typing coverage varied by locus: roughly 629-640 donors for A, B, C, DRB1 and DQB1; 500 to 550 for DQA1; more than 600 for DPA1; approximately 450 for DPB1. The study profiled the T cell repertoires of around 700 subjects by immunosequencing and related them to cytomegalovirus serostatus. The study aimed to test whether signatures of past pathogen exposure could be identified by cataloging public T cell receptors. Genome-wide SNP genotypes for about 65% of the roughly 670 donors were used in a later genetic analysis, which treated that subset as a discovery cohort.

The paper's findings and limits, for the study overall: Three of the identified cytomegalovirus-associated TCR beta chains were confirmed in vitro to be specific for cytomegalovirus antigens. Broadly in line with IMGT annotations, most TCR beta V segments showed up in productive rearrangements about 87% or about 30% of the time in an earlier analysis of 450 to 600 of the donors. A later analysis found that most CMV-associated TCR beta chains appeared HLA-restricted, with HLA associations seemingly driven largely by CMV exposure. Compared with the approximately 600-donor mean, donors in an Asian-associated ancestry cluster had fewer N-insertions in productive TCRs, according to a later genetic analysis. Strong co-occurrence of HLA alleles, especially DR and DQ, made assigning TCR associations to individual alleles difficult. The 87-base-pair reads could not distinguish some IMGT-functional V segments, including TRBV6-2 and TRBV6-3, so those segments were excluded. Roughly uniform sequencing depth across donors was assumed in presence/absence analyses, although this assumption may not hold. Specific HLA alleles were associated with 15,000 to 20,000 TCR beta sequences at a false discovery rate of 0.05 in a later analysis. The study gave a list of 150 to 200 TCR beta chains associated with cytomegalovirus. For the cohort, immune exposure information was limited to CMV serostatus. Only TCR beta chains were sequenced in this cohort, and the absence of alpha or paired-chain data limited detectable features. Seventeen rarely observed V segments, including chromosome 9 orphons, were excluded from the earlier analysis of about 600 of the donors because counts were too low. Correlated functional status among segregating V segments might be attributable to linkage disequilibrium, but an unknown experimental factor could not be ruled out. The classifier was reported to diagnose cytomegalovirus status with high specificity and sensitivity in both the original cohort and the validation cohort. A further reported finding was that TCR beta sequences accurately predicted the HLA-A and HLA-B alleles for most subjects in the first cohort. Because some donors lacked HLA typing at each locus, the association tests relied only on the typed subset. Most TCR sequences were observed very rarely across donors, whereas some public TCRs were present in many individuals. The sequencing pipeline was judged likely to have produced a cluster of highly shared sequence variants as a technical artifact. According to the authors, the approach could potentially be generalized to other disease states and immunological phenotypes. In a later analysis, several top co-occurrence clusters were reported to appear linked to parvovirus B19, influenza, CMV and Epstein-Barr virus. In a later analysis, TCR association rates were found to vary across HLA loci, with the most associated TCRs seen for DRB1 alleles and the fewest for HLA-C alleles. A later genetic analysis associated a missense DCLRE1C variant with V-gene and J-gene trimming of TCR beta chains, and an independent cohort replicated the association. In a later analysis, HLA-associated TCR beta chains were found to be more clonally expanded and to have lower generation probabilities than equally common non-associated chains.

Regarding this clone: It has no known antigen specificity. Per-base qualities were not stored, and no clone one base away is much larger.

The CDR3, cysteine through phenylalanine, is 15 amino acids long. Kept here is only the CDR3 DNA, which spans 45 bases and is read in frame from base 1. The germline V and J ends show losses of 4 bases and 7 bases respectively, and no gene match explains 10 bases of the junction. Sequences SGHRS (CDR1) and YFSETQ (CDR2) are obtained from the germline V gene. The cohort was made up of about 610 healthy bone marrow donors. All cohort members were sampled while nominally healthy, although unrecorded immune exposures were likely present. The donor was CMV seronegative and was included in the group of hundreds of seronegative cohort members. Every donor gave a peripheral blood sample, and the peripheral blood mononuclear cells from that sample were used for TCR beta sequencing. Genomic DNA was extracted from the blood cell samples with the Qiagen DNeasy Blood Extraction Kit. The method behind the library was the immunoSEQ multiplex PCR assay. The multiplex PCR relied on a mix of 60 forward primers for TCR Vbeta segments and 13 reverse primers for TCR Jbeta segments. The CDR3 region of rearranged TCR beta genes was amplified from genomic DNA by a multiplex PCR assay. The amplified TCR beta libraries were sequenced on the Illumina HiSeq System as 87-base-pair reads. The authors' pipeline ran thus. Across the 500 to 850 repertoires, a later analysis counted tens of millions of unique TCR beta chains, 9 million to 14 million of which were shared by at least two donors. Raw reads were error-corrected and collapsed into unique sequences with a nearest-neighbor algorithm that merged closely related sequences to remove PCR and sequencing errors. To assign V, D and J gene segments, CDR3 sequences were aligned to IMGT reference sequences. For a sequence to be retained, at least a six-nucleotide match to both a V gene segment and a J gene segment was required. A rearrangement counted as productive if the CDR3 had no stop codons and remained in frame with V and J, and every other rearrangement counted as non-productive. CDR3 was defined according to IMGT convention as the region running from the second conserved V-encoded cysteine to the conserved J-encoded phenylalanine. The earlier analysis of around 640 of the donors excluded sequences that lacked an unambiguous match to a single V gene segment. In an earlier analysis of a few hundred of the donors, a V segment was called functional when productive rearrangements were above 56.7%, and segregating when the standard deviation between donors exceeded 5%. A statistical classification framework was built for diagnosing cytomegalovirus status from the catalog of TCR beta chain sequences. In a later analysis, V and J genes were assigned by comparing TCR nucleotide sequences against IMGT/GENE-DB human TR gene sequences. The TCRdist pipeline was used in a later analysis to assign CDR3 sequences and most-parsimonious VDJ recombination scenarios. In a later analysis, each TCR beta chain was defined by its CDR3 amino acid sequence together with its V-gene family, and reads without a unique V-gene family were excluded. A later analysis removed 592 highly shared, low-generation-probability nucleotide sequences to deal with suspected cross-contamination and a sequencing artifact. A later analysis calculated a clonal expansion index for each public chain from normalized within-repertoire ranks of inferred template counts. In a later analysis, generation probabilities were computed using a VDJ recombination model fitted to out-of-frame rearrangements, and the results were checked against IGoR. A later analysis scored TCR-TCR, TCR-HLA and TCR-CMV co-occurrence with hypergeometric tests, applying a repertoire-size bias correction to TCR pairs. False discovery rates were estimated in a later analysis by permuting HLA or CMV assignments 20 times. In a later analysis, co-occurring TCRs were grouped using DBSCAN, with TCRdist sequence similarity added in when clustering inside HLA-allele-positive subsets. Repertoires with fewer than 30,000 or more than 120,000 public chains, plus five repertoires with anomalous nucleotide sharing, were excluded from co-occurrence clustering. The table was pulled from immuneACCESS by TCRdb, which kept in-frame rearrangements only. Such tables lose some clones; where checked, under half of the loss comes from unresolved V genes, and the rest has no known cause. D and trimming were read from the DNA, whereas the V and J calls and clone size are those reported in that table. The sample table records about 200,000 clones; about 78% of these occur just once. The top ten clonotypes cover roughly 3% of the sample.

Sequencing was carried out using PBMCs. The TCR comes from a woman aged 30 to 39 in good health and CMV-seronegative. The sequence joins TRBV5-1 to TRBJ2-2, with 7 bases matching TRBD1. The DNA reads TGCGCCAGCAGCAAGGACAGGCGAACCGTCGGGGAGCTGTTTTTT. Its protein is CASSKDRRTVGELFF.